These T cell receptor beta chains were read from a single sample in a study of T cells in Graves' hyperthyroidism and ophthalmopathy. TCRdb analysed the multiplex PCR reads with MiXCR anew, one entry per CDR3 protein. The sample has 650,000 to 750,000 distinct CDR3 sequences, roughly 15% seen once. Material: blood. The receptors here all came from a young woman with Graves' hyperthyroidism. CDR3s include the opening cysteine and the closing phenylalanine or tryptophan. D genes are given only for firm matches. Some rows have no size entry. The others give once, few or many, or a class for an expanded clone.

V,J,size,D,CDR3,DNA
TRBV27,TRBJ2-7,many,TRBD2,CASSLYGLAGGSYEQYF,TGTGCCAGCAGTTTATACGGACTAGCGGGAGGGAGTTACGAGCAGTACTTC
TRBV20-1,TRBJ2-7,many,NA,CSAARDLYEQYF,TGCAGTGCTGCTCGGGACCTCTACGAGCAGTACTTC
TRBV4-1,TRBJ2-7,NA,NA,CASSQDFSIVYSAYEQYF,TGCGCCAGCAGCCAAGATTTCAGTATAGTCTACTCGGCCTACGAGCAGTACTTC
TRBV20-1,TRBJ2-7,NA,NA,CSAEGLGSGSYEQYF,TGCAGTGCTGAGGGGTTGGGGTCCGGAAGTTACGAGCAGTACTTC
TRBV7-3,TRBJ2-3,few,NA,CASSLTGRMSTDTQYF,TGTGCCAGCAGCTTAACTGGTCGGATGAGCACAGATACGCAGTATTTT
TRBV13,TRBJ2-7,many,NA,CASSLGGDYEQYF,TGTGCCAGCAGTCTCGGAGGGGACTACGAGCAGTACTTC
TRBV12-3/TRBV12-4,TRBJ1-6,many,NA,CASSLAGTSGSPLHF,TGTGCCAGCAGTTTAGCCGGGACAAGCGGATCACCCCTCCACTTT
TRBV9,TRBJ2-4,many,NA,CASGEPYQYF,TGTGCCAGCGGGGAGCCGTATCAGTACTTC
TRBV7-2,TRBJ2-5,many,TRBD2,CASSLAWREVLTQYF,TGTGCCAGCAGCTTAGCGTGGCGGGAGGTCTTAACCCAGTACTTC
TRBV11-2,TRBJ1-1,many,NA,CASSSRALNTEAFF,TGTGCCAGCAGCTCCAGGGCGCTGAACACTGAAGCTTTCTTT
TRBV6-5,TRBJ1-2,NA,TRBD1,CASSYGRQGIENYGYTF,TGTGCCAGCAGTTACGGGCGACAGGGGATCGAGAACTATGGCTACACCTTC
TRBV9,TRBJ2-1,NA,TRBD2,CASSKSGLAGHEQFF,TGTGCCAGCAGCAAATCGGGACTAGCGGGACATGAGCAGTTCTTC
TRBV6-2/TRBV6-3,TRBJ1-1,NA,NA,CASSLPTSAEAFF,TGTGCCAGCAGTTTACCGACCAGCGCTGAAGCTTTCTTT
TRBV9,TRBJ2-5,many,TRBD2,CASSVDLAGVETQYF,TGTGCCAGCAGCGTAGACCTAGCGGGAGTAGAGACCCAGTACTTC
TRBV4-2,TRBJ2-7,few,TRBD2,CASSRSGMSYEQYF,TGTGCCAGCAGCCGTAGCGGGATGTCGTACGAGCAGTACTTC
TRBV20-1,TRBJ2-2,few,NA,CSASLSLNTGELFF,TGCAGTGCTAGTCTTTCCCTGAACACCGGGGAGCTGTTTTTT
TRBV7-9,TRBJ2-1,many,NA,CASSPPAGPEQFF,TGTGCCAGCAGCCCCCCGGCGGGTCCTGAGCAGTTCTTC
TRBV4-3,TRBJ2-1,many,NA,CASSQDSSGGGGEQFF,TGCGCCAGCAGCCAAGATAGTAGCGGTGGGGGCGGTGAGCAGTTCTTC
TRBV7-2,TRBJ2-1,NA,TRBD2,CASSLTPGLANEQFF,TGTGCCAGCAGCTTAACTCCGGGACTAGCGAATGAGCAGTTCTTC
TRBV28,TRBJ2-1,many,NA,CASSPIRIFGYNEQFF,TGTGCCAGCAGCCCCATCAGGATCTTTGGCTACAATGAGCAGTTCTTC
TRBV3-1,TRBJ1-2,NA,NA,CASSQDPSWRGYTF,TGTGCCAGCAGCCAAGACCCCTCATGGCGAGGCTACACCTTC
TRBV10-3,TRBJ2-5,NA,NA,CAISQGEEAQYF,TGTGCCATCAGTCAAGGGGAAGAAGCCCAGTACTTC